Below, 32 T cell receptor beta chains from the same sample are listed, as sequenced in a study of blood T cell repertoires in COVID-19. Libraries were prepared by immunoSEQ multiplex PCR; TCRdb keeps only in-frame clonotypes and omits some of them. Found here are approximately 140,000 clones, 84% of them singletons; the top ten hold under 2.5%. The sequenced sample consisted of peripheral blood. These TCRs come from a man between 65 and 79 years old with acute or convalescent COVID-19.

The chain is built from TRBV5-6 and TRBJ2-5, with D perhaps matching TRBD2 (5 bases). V lost 4 bases and J 0 bases, leaving 13 bases between the germline ends. This CDR3 has 15 residues. Germline CDR1 and CDR2: SGHDT and YYEEEE. The CDR3 reads CASSLPGTDQETQYF. DNA of the CDR3: TGTGCCAGCAGCCTCCCGGGAACCGACCAAGAGACCCAGTACTTC.

CDR3: CSGEGGGETQYF. DNA of the CDR3: TGCAGCGGAGAGGGGGGGGGAGAGACCCAGTACTTC. The V and J genes are TRBV29-1 and TRBJ2-5; a possible D gene is TRBD2 (7 bases). V shed 7 bases and J shed 4 bases, with 13 bases lying between them. The germline V gene has CDR1 SQVTM and CDR2 ANQGSEA. This CDR3 comprises 12 residues. Filled out from reference TRBV29-1 and TRBJ2-5, the complete variable domain reads SAVISQKPSRDICQRGTSLTIQCQVDSQVTMMFWYRQQPGQSLTLIATANQGSEATYESGFVIDKFPISRPNLTFSTLTVSNMSPEDSSIYLCSGEGGGETQYFGPGTRLLVL.

This chain joins TRBV18 and TRBJ1-5; 9 bases are shared with TRBD1. The germline gives CDR1 KGHSH, CDR2 LQKENI. The CDR3 sequence is 15 residues long. Germline trimming cut 5 bases from V and 7 bases from J; bases unmatched to any gene: 9. CDR3 coding DNA: TGTGCCAGCTCATCCGGGACAGGGTCGGGACAGCCCCAGCATTTT. Residues: CASSSGTGSGQPQHF.

The chain joins TRBV11-2 to TRBJ2-1; TRBD2 agrees at 7 bases. Germline V CDR1 and CDR2: SGHAT, FQNNGV. The length of the CDR3 is 18 residues. V was clipped by 1 base and J by 10 bases; unmatched bases: 19. The CDR3 DNA is TGTGCCAGCAGCTTAGGTCCCCGGGGCGGGGGAACTTTTCAAGAGCAGTTCTTC. Translated: CASSLGPRGGGTFQEQFF.

The CDR3 DNA is TGTGCCAGCAGCTTAGATAGGCTGGGGGGGACGCAGTATTTT. Protein: CASSLDRLGGTQYF. This chain links TRBV11-2 with TRBJ2-3; 7 bases match TRBD2. Trimming cost V 0 bases and J 9 bases; bases outside gene matches: 6. From germline, CDR1 is SGHAT and CDR2 FQNNGV. The CDR3 sequence is 14 residues long. Based on the CDR3 plus reference TRBV11-2 and TRBJ2-3, the full variable domain is EAGVAQSPRYKIIEKRQSVAFWCNPISGHATLYWYQQILGQGPKLLIQFQNNGVVDDSQLPKDRFSAERLKGVDSTLKIQPAKLEDSAVYLCASSLDRLGGTQYFGPGTRLTVL.

The rearrangement uses TRBV4-1 and TRBJ1-5; D is unclear. Trimming removed 0 bases at V and 2 bases at J, with 11 bases between. CDR1 is MGHRA, CDR2 YSYEKL, per germline. The CDR3 contains 16 residues. The CDR3 DNA follows: TGCGCCAGCAGCCAAGACGGGATACCTGGCAATCAGCCCCAGCATTTT. Amino acid sequence: CASSQDGIPGNQPQHF.

The chain employs TRBV19 and TRBJ1-2; D possibly corresponds to TRBD1 (5 bases). V was cut by 0 bases and J by 8 bases, with 13 bases left in between. CDR1 and CDR2 from the germline V gene are LNHDA and SQIVND (reference sequence). The CDR3 runs to 14 residues. CDR3 protein: CASSIDRQGEGYTF. In DNA, the CDR3 is TGTGCCAGTAGTATAGATCGCCAGGGTGAAGGCTACACCTTC.

The J gene is TRBJ2-2, the V gene TRBV28, with D tentatively TRBD1 (6 bases). V gave up 6 bases and J gave up 5 bases, with 19 bases separating them. CDR1 is MDHEN and CDR2 is SYDVKM in the germline V gene. There are 16 residues in the CDR3. As DNA, the CDR3 is TGTGCCAGCAGCCTTCAACCAGGGGCGGTAACCGGGGAGCTGTTTTTT. It is translated as CASSLQPGAVTGELFF.

The genes are TRBV3-1 (or the pseudogene TRBV3-2) and TRBJ1-1; TRBD1 might be the D (5 bases). Germline V gives CDR1 LGHDT, CDR2 YNNKEL (reference sequence). This CDR3 region has 14 residues. Trimming left V 4 bases short and J 1 base short, with 10 bases between. CDR3 nucleotide sequence: TGTGCCAGCAGCCGGGGCAGGGAGAACACTGAAGCTTTCTTT. Its translation: CASSRGRENTEAFF.

This clone was seen only once. This chain connects TRBV29-1 to TRBJ2-3; 7 nucleotides align to TRBD1. This CDR3 has 13 residues. Germline-derived CDR1 and CDR2 are SQVTM and ANQGSEA. The ends lost 5 bases at V and 5 bases at J; junction bases unmatched: 7. CDR3 sequence reads: CSVQQGVRDTQYF. CDR3 sequence (DNA): TGCAGCGTTCAGCAGGGGGTCAGAGATACGCAGTATTTT.

V usage is TRBV9 and J usage is TRBJ2-2; D is perhaps TRBD2 (6 bases). CDR3 size: 16 residues. The V gene lost 0 bases and the J gene lost 3 bases, with 12 bases spanning the gap. Germline V gene lookup returns CDR1 SGDLS and CDR2 YYNGEE. The CDR3 DNA is TGTGCCAGCAGCGTAGAGGTAGCGGCTTACACCGGGGAGCTGTTTTTT. Translation gives CASSVEVAAYTGELFF.

This chain connects TRBV5-5 to TRBJ1-6; D might be TRBD1 (5 bases). The CDR3 is 14 amino acids. Trimming took off 3 bases at V and 7 bases at J, with 11 bases between the two ends. Germline V CDR1 and CDR2: SGHKS, YYEKEE (reference sequence). The CDR3 DNA reads as TGTGCCAGCAGCTCCCTTACAGGAAATTCACCCCTCCACTTT. This encodes CASSSLTGNSPLHF.

The CDR3 DNA sequence: TGTGCCAGCAGTCCGGGACAGTCTCCGCCCTACACCTTC. It encodes CASSPGQSPPYTF. The chain is built from TRBV12-3 or TRBV12-4 and TRBJ1-2, with 7 bases lining up with TRBD1. V lost 5 bases to trimming and J lost 10 bases; unmatched junction nucleotides: 10. This CDR3 spans 13 amino acids.

This clone appeared once. This chain links TRBV2 with TRBJ1-2; 9 bases line up with TRBD1. Trimming removed 3 bases from V and 5 bases from J; junction bases left unmatched: 10. The CDR3 runs to 16 residues. Germline V gene data show CDR1 as SNHLY and CDR2 as FYNNEI. The CDR3 here is CASSEGQGIGGYGYTF. CDR3 coding DNA: TGTGCCAGCAGTGAGGGACAGGGAATAGGGGGGTATGGCTACACCTTC.

The gene calls are TRBV6-6 and TRBJ2-2, with 8 nucleotides matching TRBD1. The germline V gene has CDR1 MNHNY and CDR2 SVGAGI (reference sequence). Unmatched junction bases numbered 3, after V lost 2 bases and J lost 1 base. CDR3 size: 16 residues. Here the CDR3 DNA reads TGTGCCAGCAGTTACACCGGGACAGGGAACACCGGGGAGCTGTTTTTT. Protein product: CASSYTGTGNTGELFF.

This chain uses TRBV9 with TRBJ2-3, with 14 bases matching TRBD2. Looked up from germline, CDR1 is SGDLS and CDR2 is YYNGEE. V dropped 3 bases and J dropped 2; count of bases not matched to a gene: 5. The CDR3 has 17 residues. This CDR3 reads CASSGGLAGGFTDTQYF. The DNA for the CDR3 is TGTGCCAGCAGCGGAGGACTAGCGGGAGGATTCACAGATACGCAGTATTTT. Supplemented by reference TRBV9 and TRBJ2-3, the full variable domain reads DSGVTQTPKHLITATGQRVTLRCSPRSGDLSVYWYQQSLDQGLQFLIQYYNGEERAKGNILERFSAQQFPDLHSELNLSSLELGDSALYFCASSGGLAGGFTDTQYFGPGTRLTVL.

The chain couples TRBV7-9 to TRBJ2-4; 13 bases line up with TRBD2. This CDR3 is built from 15 residues. Germline V gene sequence: CDR1 SEHNR, CDR2 FQNEAQ (reference sequence). Trimming took 5 bases from V and 7 from J; bases not matched to a gene: 5. Here the CDR3 DNA reads TGTGCCAGCAGCATGGGACTAGCGGGATATAACATTCAGTACTTC. It yields the protein CASSMGLAGYNIQYF.

The genes are TRBV6-6 and TRBJ1-2, with a weak D call TRBD1 (6 bases). This CDR3 is built from 14 residues. V was pared by 5 bases and J by 2 bases, with 12 bases between. The germline V gene encodes CDR1 MNHNY and CDR2 SVGAGI (reference sequence). DNA of the CDR3: TGTGCCAGCAGTCCCCCCACAGGGAACTATGGCTACACCTTC. Its protein product is CASSPPTGNYGYTF.

V is TRBV5-8 and J is TRBJ2-7; 9 bases line up with TRBD1. Germline-derived CDR1 and CDR2 are SGHTS and YDEGEE. CDR3 length equals 16 residues. The ends lost 1 base at V and 4 bases at J; junction bases unmatched: 9. Here the CDR3 reads CASSLHAGQGGYEQYF. The CDR3 DNA reads as TGTGCCAGCAGCTTGCACGCGGGACAGGGAGGGTACGAGCAGTACTTC.

There are a few counts of this clone. The rearrangement uses TRBV9 and TRBJ2-7, with D hard to call. CDR1 is SGDLS, CDR2 YYNGEE, per germline. This CDR3 is 16 amino acids long. Trimming pared 1 base from V and 3 bases from J, leaving 17 bases between. CDR3 sequence: CASSVRSSAWNYEQYF. Written as DNA, the CDR3 is TGTGCCAGCAGCGTACGGAGTTCCGCCTGGAACTACGAGCAGTACTTC.

The chain is built from TRBV11-2 and TRBJ1-1, with D unclear. Trimming removed 5 bases at V and 1 base at J, with 8 bases between. This CDR3 region has 13 residues. Per the germline V gene, CDR1 is SGHAT and CDR2 is FQNNGV. The CDR3 nucleotides are TGTGCCAGCAGCCTCCTACGGAACACTGAAGCTTTCTTT. Its translation is CASSLLRNTEAFF.

The CDR3 DNA sequence: TGTGCCAGCAACCGCCAGGGCAGGGCTCCTTACGAGCAGTACTTC. It codes for CASNRQGRAPYEQYF. The J gene is TRBJ2-7, the V gene TRBV28; D might be TRBD1 (5 bases). V was shortened by 7 bases and J by 4 bases, with 20 bases between the two germline ends. CDR3 length: 15 amino acids. Germline V gives CDR1 MDHEN, CDR2 SYDVKM. The full variable domain, rest sourced from reference TRBV28 and TRBJ2-7, is DVKVTQSSRYLVKRTGEKVFLECVQDMDHENMFWYRQDPGLGLRLIYFSYDVKMKEKGDIPEGYSVSREKKERFSLILESASTNQTSMYLCASNRQGRAPYEQYFGPGTRLTVT.

V gene TRBV4-1 combines with J gene TRBJ2-3; 7 bases align to TRBD1. Per the germline V gene, CDR1 is MGHRA and CDR2 is YSYEKL. CDR3 length equals 16 residues. Losses at the gene ends were 3 bases for V and 0 bases for J; bases not matched to a gene: 6. DNA of the CDR3: TGCGCCAGCAGCCAGGGGGACAGACTCAGCACAGATACGCAGTATTTT. It specifies CASSQGDRLSTDTQYF.

The chain employs TRBV7-9 and TRBJ1-2; D unclear. This CDR3 spans 16 amino acids. The V gene lost 3 bases and the J gene lost 0 bases, with 14 bases spanning the gap. CDR1 is SEHNR and CDR2 is FQNEAQ in the germline V gene (reference sequence). The CDR3 spells CASSLNSPQTNYGYTF. For the CDR3, the DNA is TGTGCCAGCAGCTTGAACTCCCCACAGACTAACTATGGCTACACCTTC.

V usage is TRBV30 and J usage is TRBJ1-6; tentatively, D is TRBD1 (6 bases). The CDR3 runs 16 residues. Trimming left V 3 bases short and J 7 bases short, with 19 bases between. Germline lookup yields CDR1 GTSNPN and CDR2 SVGIG (reference sequence). The CDR3, as DNA: TGTGCCTGGAGGGTCGGTACAGGGAGTTCCAATTCACCCCTCCACTTT. This codes for CAWRVGTGSSNSPLHF.

V usage is TRBV5-8 and J usage is TRBJ2-3, with 9 bases identical to TRBD2. This CDR3 is 13 amino acids long. V lost 3 bases and J lost 8; bases outside the gene matches: 4. CDR1 is SGHTS, CDR2 YDEGEE, per germline. In DNA, the CDR3 is TGTGCCAGCAGCTATAGCGGGAGTAGTACGCAGTATTTT. It yields the protein CASSYSGSSTQYF. Variable domain in full (rest from reference TRBV5-8 and TRBJ2-3): EAGVTQSPTHLIKTRGQQATLRCSPISGHTSVYWYQQALGLGLQFLLWYDEGEERNRGNFPPRFSGRQFPNYSSELNVNALELEDSALYLCASSYSGSSTQYFGPGTRLTVL.

Only a few counts were recorded for this clone. The chain employs TRBV3-1 (or the pseudogene TRBV3-2) and TRBJ2-2; TRBD1 aligns across 11 bases. With 3 bases clipped from V and 3 bases from J, the junction kept 3 bases outside the gene matches. The CDR3 has 16 amino acids. The germline V gene encodes CDR1 LGHDT and CDR2 YNNKEL (reference sequence). The CDR3: CASSQGTGGYTGELFF. DNA of the CDR3: TGTGCCAGCAGCCAGGGGACAGGGGGGTACACCGGGGAGCTGTTTTTT.

This rearrangement joins TRBV6-5 to TRBJ2-7; weak D call: TRBD2 (5 bases). The CDR3 length is 12 residues. Trimming stripped 6 bases from V and 3 bases from J, with 9 bases between. The germline gives CDR1 MNHEY, CDR2 SVGAGI. CDR3 amino acids: CASRRADYEQYF. Written as DNA, the CDR3 is TGTGCCAGCAGGAGGGCAGACTACGAGCAGTACTTC.

J is TRBJ1-2 and V is TRBV28; a possible D gene is TRBD1 (5 bases). Germline CDR1 MDHEN, CDR2 SYDVKM. This CDR3 comprises 15 residues. V lost 10 bases to trimming and J lost 1 base, with 19 bases between them. CDR3 sequence: CATTGGTDFNYGYTF. The CDR3, as DNA: TGTGCCACCACTGGTGGGACTGACTTTAACTATGGCTACACCTTC.

The chain employs TRBV9 and TRBJ2-1; 8 bases map to TRBD2. With V trimmed by 7 bases and J by 5 bases, 11 bases remained unmatched. The CDR3 extends over 15 amino acids. Germline V CDR1 and CDR2: SGDLS, YYNGEE. CDR3 coding DNA: TGTGCCAGCGGCCCGGGGGGGGGCGTTGACAATGAGCAGTTCTTC. Protein sequence: CASGPGGGVDNEQFF.

The V and J genes are TRBV5-1 and TRBJ1-1, with no clear D. This CDR3 has 15 amino acids. Trimming took off 2 bases at V and 4 bases at J, with 15 bases between the two ends. Germline CDR1 SGHRS, CDR2 YFSETQ. CDR3 loop: CASSFFYLGSTEAFF. CDR3 in DNA: TGCGCCAGCAGCTTTTTCTATCTAGGGAGCACTGAAGCTTTCTTT.

This chain joins TRBV2 and TRBJ2-7; D perhaps matches TRBD1 (5 bases). CDR1 is SNHLY and CDR2 is FYNNEI in the germline V gene. This CDR3 contains 15 residues. V was pared by 7 bases and J by 0 bases, with 16 bases between. The CDR3 bases are TGTGCCAGCAAGGATAGGTCAGGGAACTCCTACGAGCAGTACTTC. It translates to CASKDRSGNSYEQYF.